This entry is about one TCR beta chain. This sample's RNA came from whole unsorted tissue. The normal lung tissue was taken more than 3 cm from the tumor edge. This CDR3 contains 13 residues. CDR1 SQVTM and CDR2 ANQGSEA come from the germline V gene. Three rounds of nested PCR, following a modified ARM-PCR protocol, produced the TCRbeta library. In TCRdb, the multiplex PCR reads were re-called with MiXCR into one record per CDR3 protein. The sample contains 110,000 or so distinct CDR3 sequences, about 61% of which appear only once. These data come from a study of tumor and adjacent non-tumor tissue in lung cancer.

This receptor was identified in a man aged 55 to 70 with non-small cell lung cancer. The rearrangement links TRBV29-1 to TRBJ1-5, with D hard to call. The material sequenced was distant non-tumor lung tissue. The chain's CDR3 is CIVVSGEHQPQHF. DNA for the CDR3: TGCATTGTTGTTTCCGGGGAGCATCAGCCCCAGCATTTT.